The source of this T cell receptor beta chain is a study of immune evolution from preneoplasia to lung adenocarcinoma. Study conclusions and caveats: KRAS-mutant nodules had the highest T cell clonality.

Germline V gene data show CDR1 as SGHTA and CDR2 as FQGNSA. The CDR3 consists of 16 residues. V was trimmed by 1 base and J by 5 bases, leaving 17 bases between them. Patient tissue came from resections in Japan or China, 2014–2017. On this clone itself: Its antigen remains unidentified.

Clones were sequenced by immunoSEQ multiplex PCR, and TCRdb holds only the in-frame ones, with some missing. Of 9,500 to 10,000 clones listed, about 80% are singletons. What was sequenced was FFPE minimally invasive lung adenocarcinoma tissue. The genes are TRBV7-2 and TRBJ1-2; the D gene is possibly TRBD1 (5 bases). This receptor was obtained from an older person with lung adenocarcinoma. Some clones in this sample may be carry-over from other donors' samples. The CDR3 DNA reads as TGTGCCAGCAGCTTAGATGCCGGGGGATTGGGTTATGGCTACACCTTC. This encodes CASSLDAGGLGYGYTF.